This T cell receptor beta chain was retrieved from a study of OX40 agonist ivuxolimab in advanced cancers. Some background on the complete study: Ivuxolimab was an agonistic, fully human IgG2 monoclonal antibody directed against OX40 (CD134), a costimulatory receptor. Intravenous ivuxolimab was administered to patients every 2 weeks at six dose levels: 0.01, 0.1, 0.3, 1.5, 3 and 10 mg/kg. Of the approximately 54 dose-escalation patients, hepatocellular carcinoma was present in roughly 19, melanoma in approximately 15, renal cell carcinoma in 9 and head and neck cancer in 9. In the dose-escalation cohort, 65% to 85% of patients were male, and the mean age was 60 years with a range of roughly 20 to 85. Prior anti-PD-1, anti-PD-L1 or anti-CTLA-4 therapy was permitted, and about two fifths of dose-escalation patients had received checkpoint inhibitors. Partial responses occurred in three dose-escalation patients, of whom one had hepatocellular carcinoma and two had cutaneous melanoma. Peripheral TCRbeta sequencing aimed to test whether ivuxolimab altered TCR sequence diversity and caused clonal T-cell expansion. The monotherapy dose-escalation portion (N of about 49 patients) of the phase I ivuxolimab trial is reported in the paper. Paper-wide results and their limitations: On average, CD8+ T cells showed more expanded clones than CD4+ T cells after ivuxolimab. At doses of 0.1 to 3.0 mg/kg, clonal expansion of both CD4+ and CD8+ T cells in blood was seen between baseline and week 6. Antigen specificity was not determined for the clonally expanded peripheral T cells. Low levels of normalized T-cell clonal expansion were also seen in some patients who did not respond. In the 0.1-3.0 mg/kg groups, partial responders had among the lowest normalized peripheral clonal expansion, particularly in CD8+ T cells.

For sequencing of the TCRbeta CDR3 region, genomic DNA was extracted from the sorted cells. TCRbeta CDR3 regions were sequenced using the immunoSEQ Assay. Not all clones reach the TCRdb copy of this immuneACCESS table, which keeps in-frame sequences only. Checked studies attribute under half of the gap to unresolved V genes and leave the rest unexplained. The sample records about 82,000 clones, around nine tenths of which are singletons. Jointly, the top ten make up about 0.4% of the sample. To note about this clone: Its antigen remains undetermined. The sample holds no much larger clone one base away, and base qualities are not on file.

The trial excluded patients who had a history of autoimmune disease or were on systemic immunosuppression. Peripheral blood for TCR sequencing was collected from all dose cohorts at baseline, on cycle 4 day 1, and on cycle 7 day 1. The samples were drawn from a first-in-human, open-label, multicenter phase I dose-escalation trial of ivuxolimab. Adults with locally advanced or metastatic melanoma, renal cell carcinoma, hepatocellular carcinoma or head and neck squamous cell carcinoma were enrolled in the trial. Before TCR sequencing, CD4+ T cells and CD8+ T cells from peripheral blood were sorted into separate populations. Inclusive of the bounding cysteine and phenylalanine, the CDR3 is 15 residues long. The CDR3 DNA has 45 bases and is translated from base 1. The junction carries 12 bases between V and J, which are trimmed by 5 bases and 0 bases respectively. Looking up the germline V gene yields CDR1 KGHSH and CDR2 LQKENI.

The clonotype comes from an adult with an advanced solid tumor such as melanoma, head and neck, liver or kidney cancer. This chain joins TRBV18 to TRBJ2-3; TRBD1 is possibly the D segment (6 matching bases). The material sequenced was CD4+ or CD8+ T cells sorted from blood, taken in a trial of the OX40 agonist ivuxolimab. The CDR3 protein is CASSGTGQSTDTQYF. The DNA sequence follows: TGTGCCAGCTCAGGAACAGGGCAGAGCACAGATACGCAGTATTTT.